This T cell receptor beta chain was sequenced in a study of shared clonotypes between healthy human individuals. Study-wide context: A couple of women and a few men aged 18 to 49 served as donors. The study, taken as a whole, reports: It was the few donors that limited the genetic and exposure-history diversity represented.

For unsorted PBMC, roughly 270 ng DNA per replicate equaled roughly 31,000 T cell genomes. The assay was immunoSEQ multiplex PCR, and TCRdb's table has in-frame clones only and misses some. The data show fewer than 700,000 clones, with roughly four fifths seen just once and about 12% held by the top ten. The germline V and J ends were trimmed by 6 bases and 4 bases, with 15 bases remaining between them. Germline V gives CDR1 MDHEN, CDR2 SYDVKM. The CDR3 spans 14 residues. As regards this clone: Its antigen remains unidentified.

The TCR comes from a woman in her 40s in good health. Some clones in this sample may be carry-over from other donors' samples. V gene TRBV28 combines with J gene TRBJ2-5; D not resolved. Sequencing was carried out using PBMCs. The CDR3 region is CASRRAYTSETQYF. DNA for the CDR3: TGTGCCAGCAGACGGGCCTACACTTCAGAGACCCAGTACTTC.